Each of the 6 T cell receptor beta chains below was sequenced from the same sample in a study of T cells expressing NK-cell markers. For each CDR3 protein, TCRdb gives one entry from its re-call of the 5' RACE reads, without DNA. The data include about 410,000 distinct CDR3 sequences; the top ten clones carry 9.5% to 12%. The sequenced sample consisted of blood T cells: a sorted CD56 or NKG2C T cell subset, CD4+ or CD8+ T cells, or bulk PBMC T cells (not recorded which). These receptors came from a woman between 45 and 60 years old in good health.

The rearrangement uses TRBV9 and TRBJ2-3; TCRdb outputs TRBD2, but without DNA this stays unchecked. CDR1 is SGDLS and CDR2 is YYNGEE in the germline V gene. The CDR3 extends over 14 amino acids. The CDR3 sequence is CASSAGGGPDTQYF.

The V and J genes are TRBV29-1 and TRBJ2-2; the D call of TRBD2 rests on TCRdb alone, since no DNA is present to check it. The CDR3 sequence is 15 residues long. CDR1 SQVTM and CDR2 ANQGSEA come from the germline V gene. The CDR3 is CSIPGLAGASGELFF.

The rearrangement uses TRBV14 and TRBJ2-3; as DNA is missing, the TRBD1 call by TCRdb cannot be tested. The CDR3 extends over 16 amino acids. Germline V gene sequence: CDR1 SGHDN, CDR2 FVKESK. The CDR3: CASSYRMGVRTDTQYF. Based on the CDR3 plus reference TRBV14 and TRBJ2-3, the full variable domain is EAGVTQFPSHSVIEKGQTVTLRCDPISGHDNLYWYRRVMGKEIKFLLHFVKESKQDESGMPNNRFLAERTGGTYSTLKVQPAELEDSGVYFCASSYRMGVRTDTQYFGPGTRLTVL.

This chain connects TRBV11-3 to TRBJ2-5; TCRdb outputs TRBD1, but without DNA this stays unchecked. Looked up from germline, CDR1 is SGHNT and CDR2 is YENEEA. The CDR3 has 15 amino acids. The CDR3 here is CASSLYRGGQETQYF.

This sequence joins TRBV5-1 and TRBJ2-1; with no DNA, the TCRdb D assignment of TRBD1 cannot be verified. CDR3 length: 13 residues. Germline CDR1 reads SGHRS; CDR2 reads YFSETQ. The CDR3 reads CASSGGVSGEQFF.

The rearrangement uses TRBV5-1 and TRBJ2-1; TCRdb's D gene call, TRBD1, goes unchecked for lack of DNA. Germline V lookup: CDR1 SGHRS, CDR2 YFSETQ. CDR3 length equals 16 residues. The CDR3 loop reads CASSSTGATKYNEQFF.